The present T cell receptor (beta chain) was sequenced within a study of cytomegalovirus exposure and HLA in healthy donors. Study observations and caveats: In a later analysis, a genetic analysis reported fewer productive-TCR N-insertions in an Asian-associated ancestry cluster than the cohort average. The authors listed roughly 150 TCR beta chains as cytomegalovirus-associated.

About this clone: What it recognizes is unknown.

This PCR relied on a set of 60 Vbeta primers and 13 Jbeta primers. TCRdb's copy holds only in-frame clones and misses some; the assay was immunoSEQ multiplex PCR. The sample has 200,000 to 250,000 clones; about 80% are singletons. V lost 0 bases to trimming and J lost 5 bases, with 11 bases between them. The length of the CDR3 is 14 residues. The germline V gene has CDR1 SGHRS and CDR2 YFSETQ. The chain carries TRBV5-1 and TRBJ2-5; TRBD1 might be the D (5 bases). Sequencing was done on a sample of PBMCs. The clonotype comes from a woman aged 55-69 years in good health and CMV-seropositive. DNA for the CDR3: TGCGCCAGCAGCTTGGATGGGGCAGGGGAGACCCAGTACTTC. This gives the protein CASSLDGAGETQYF.